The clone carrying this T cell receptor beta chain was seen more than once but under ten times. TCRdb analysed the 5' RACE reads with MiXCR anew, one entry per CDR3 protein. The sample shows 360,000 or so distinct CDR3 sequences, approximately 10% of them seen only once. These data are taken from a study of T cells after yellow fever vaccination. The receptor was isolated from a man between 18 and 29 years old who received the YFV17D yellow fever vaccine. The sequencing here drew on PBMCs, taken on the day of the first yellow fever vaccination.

DNA of the CDR3: TGTGCCATCAGTGAGTCCGGGGCTAGCGGCAGGTACGAGCAGTACTTC. Its translation is CAISESGASGRYEQYF. The J gene is TRBJ2-7, the V gene TRBV10-3, with 7 bases matching TRBD2. The CDR3 runs to 16 residues. Germline V gene data show CDR1 as ENHRY and CDR2 as SYGVKD. The V segment lost 0 bases and the J segment 4 bases; nucleotides outside the gene matches: 9.